These 30 T cell receptor beta chains originate from one sample sequenced in a study of shared clonotypes between healthy human individuals. Libraries were prepared by immunoSEQ multiplex PCR; TCRdb keeps only in-frame clonotypes and omits some of them. Altogether 2.5 million or so clones are present, around nine tenths being singletons, with the ten largest covering under 0.15%. The sample consisted of naive CD4+ T cells sorted from blood. Subset here: CD45RA+ positively selected. The receptor source for this set is a man aged 18 to 35 in good health.

The CDR3: CASSITGTGVSTTGELFF. The DNA of the CDR3 is TGTGCCAGTAGTATAACCGGGACAGGGGTTTCCACAACCGGGGAGCTGTTTTTT. This chain uses TRBV19 with TRBJ2-2, with 10 bases identical to TRBD1. There are 18 residues in the CDR3. Germline CDR1 reads LNHDA; CDR2 reads SQIVND (reference sequence). Trimming took 2 bases from V and 5 from J; bases not matched to a gene: 11.

This clone appeared a single time. The chain recombines TRBV7-9 with TRBJ2-5; D assignment may be TRBD1 or TRBD2 (5 bases each). Trimming stripped 6 bases from V and 2 bases from J, with 16 bases between. The CDR3 has 15 residues. Germline CDR1 SEHNR, CDR2 FQNEAQ (reference sequence). The CDR3 sequence: CASRYWGSRQETQYF. In nucleotides, the CDR3 is TGTGCCAGCAGGTATTGGGGGTCGAGACAAGAGACCCAGTACTTC.

The CDR3 here is CASSVGQGGPYGYTF. As DNA, the CDR3 is TGTGCCAGCAGTGTCGGACAGGGGGGCCCCTATGGCTACACCTTC. The chain combines TRBV27 with TRBJ1-2, with 10 nucleotides matching TRBD1. Germline CDR1 reads MNHEY; CDR2 reads SMNVEV (reference sequence). The CDR3 sequence is 15 residues long. With 5 bases clipped from V and 4 bases from J, the junction kept 7 bases outside the gene matches.

J is TRBJ1-3 and V is TRBV28, with D perhaps matching TRBD1 (6 bases). Germline V lookup: CDR1 MDHEN, CDR2 SYDVKM. CDR3 size: 16 residues. Deletions cut 2 bases from V and 0 bases from J, with 11 bases between. Here the CDR3 reads CASSLQGKGSGNTIYF. Here the CDR3 DNA reads TGTGCCAGCAGTTTACAGGGGAAGGGCTCTGGAAACACCATATATTTT.

The J gene is TRBJ1-2, the V gene TRBV6-5; D not resolved. There are 13 residues in the CDR3. In germline, CDR1 is MNHEY, CDR2 SVGAGI. Trimming cost V 4 bases and J 1 base, with 7 bases left between them. In nucleotides, the CDR3 is TGTGCCAGCAGTTGGGAATTTAACTATGGCTACACCTTC. As protein: CASSWEFNYGYTF.

The chain links TRBV5-8 to TRBJ2-3; TRBD2 aligns across 7 bases. From germline, CDR1 is SGHTS and CDR2 YDEGEE. The J segment lost 2 bases and the V segment lost 3 bases, leaving 9 bases of the junction unmatched. The CDR3 has 16 amino acids. The CDR3 DNA is TGTGCCAGCAGCTGGGGTAGCGGGCCCTCCACAGATACGCAGTATTTT. It specifies CASSWGSGPSTDTQYF. Full variable domain (missing parts from reference TRBV5-8 and TRBJ2-3): EAGVTQSPTHLIKTRGQQATLRCSPISGHTSVYWYQQALGLGLQFLLWYDEGEERNRGNFPPRFSGRQFPNYSSELNVNALELEDSALYLCASSWGSGPSTDTQYFGPGTRLTVL.

A few counts support this clone. The sample contains more than one DNA sequence encoding this CDR3. CDR3 sequence: CASSYSNSEAFF. CDR3 nucleotides: TGTGCCAGCAGTTACTCGAATTCTGAAGCTTTCTTT. V usage is TRBV6-5 and J usage is TRBJ1-1; D remains unclear. Germline lookup yields CDR1 MNHEY and CDR2 SVGAGI. Trimming removed 0 bases at V and 6 bases at J, with 5 bases between. This CDR3 contains 12 residues.

The V and J genes are TRBV2 and TRBJ1-5; D is uncertain. CDR3 length: 15 residues. Germline V gene lookup returns CDR1 SNHLY and CDR2 FYNNEI. Trimming stripped 6 bases from V and 1 base from J, with 13 bases between. This chain's CDR3 is CASRWAETSNQPQHF. The CDR3 coding sequence is TGTGCCAGCAGATGGGCAGAGACAAGCAATCAGCCCCAGCATTTT.

V gene TRBV27 combines with J gene TRBJ2-5; 12 nucleotides agree with TRBD2. J was trimmed by 5 bases and V by 5 bases; bases with no gene match: 6. Per germline, CDR1 MNHEY and CDR2 SMNVEV (reference sequence). The CDR3 has 15 amino acids. CDR3 in amino acids: CASSGQTSGGETQYF. The DNA for the CDR3 is TGTGCCAGCAGTGGACAGACTAGCGGGGGTGAGACCCAGTACTTC.

The rearrangement links TRBV6-6 to TRBJ2-5; 9 bases fit TRBD1. This CDR3 spans 12 amino acids. Germline-derived CDR1 and CDR2 are MNHNY and SVGAGI (reference sequence). V was clipped by 7 bases and J by 9 bases; unmatched bases: 6. CDR3 nucleotide sequence: TGTGCCAGCAACCAAGACAGGGGGTCCCAGTACTTC. It specifies CASNQDRGSQYF.

The chain links TRBV7-2 to TRBJ2-1; D is ambiguous. CDR3 size: 16 residues. Germline CDR1 reads SGHTA; CDR2 reads FQGNSA. Trimming pared 5 bases from V and 0 bases from J, leaving 14 bases between. CDR3 sequence: CASSPLFRDSYNEQFF. CDR3 bases: TGTGCCAGCAGCCCGTTGTTTAGGGACTCCTACAATGAGCAGTTCTTC.

This chain connects TRBV9 to TRBJ2-7; D uncertain. The CDR3 contains 13 residues. V lost 0 bases and J lost 5, with 9 bases in between. Germline V lookup: CDR1 SGDLS, CDR2 YYNGEE. The CDR3 here is CASSVEWGNEQYF. CDR3 nucleotide sequence: TGTGCCAGCAGCGTAGAGTGGGGAAACGAGCAGTACTTC.

A single count supports this clone. Other DNA sequences in this sample translate to the same CDR3. The chain couples TRBV11-2 to TRBJ2-3; 8 bases line up with TRBD1. Germline lookup yields CDR1 SGHAT and CDR2 FQNNGV. Trimming at V came to 6 bases and at J to 0 bases, leaving 2 bases not matched to a gene. There are 14 residues in the CDR3. The CDR3 loop reads CASSRDRSTDTQYF. Here the CDR3 DNA reads TGTGCCAGCAGTAGGGACAGGAGCACAGATACGCAGTATTTT. Combining the CDR3 with reference TRBV11-2 and TRBJ2-3 gives the whole variable domain EAGVAQSPRYKIIEKRQSVAFWCNPISGHATLYWYQQILGQGPKLLIQFQNNGVVDDSQLPKDRFSAERLKGVDSTLKIQPAKLEDSAVYLCASSRDRSTDTQYFGPGTRLTVL.

The J gene is TRBJ2-2, the V gene TRBV10-1; a weak D match, TRBD2 (6 bases). The CDR3 sequence is 13 residues long. Trimming removed 6 bases at V and 4 bases at J, with 9 bases between. CDR1 is WNHNN and CDR2 is SYGVQD in the germline V gene (reference sequence). The CDR3: CASSLGGTGELFF. The CDR3 DNA reads TGCGCCAGCAGCCTGGGGGGCACCGGGGAGCTGTTTTTT.

Points on this clone: The sample contains more than one DNA sequence encoding this CDR3. This sequence joins TRBV7-9 and TRBJ2-7, with 11 bases lining up with TRBD1. Germline V CDR1 and CDR2: SEHNR, FQNEAQ (reference sequence). V shed 2 bases and J 7 bases; nucleotides not matched to a gene: 4. The CDR3 has 14 residues. The CDR3 sequence: CASSLPGQGGEQYF. CDR3 sequence (DNA): TGTGCCAGCAGCTTACCGGGACAGGGGGGAGAGCAGTACTTC.

The chain joins TRBV4-1 to TRBJ2-3, with D perhaps matching TRBD1 (6 bases). The germline V gene has CDR1 MGHRA and CDR2 YSYEKL. This CDR3 region has 18 residues. V dropped 0 bases and J dropped 1 base, with 17 bases sitting between them. CDR3 DNA: TGCGCCAGCAGCCAAGATTGGTTATCAGGGGATGGCACAGATACGCAGTATTTT. This translates into CASSQDWLSGDGTDTQYF.

The rearrangement joins TRBV6-1 to TRBJ2-7, with TRBD1 matching over 7 bases. Germline V lookup: CDR1 MNHNS, CDR2 SASEGT. This CDR3 contains 12 residues. The trim removed 11 bases at V and 2 bases at J, leaving 6 bases unmatched. The CDR3 here is CAGKGATYEQYF. CDR3 in DNA: TGTGCCGGAAAGGGGGCGACCTACGAGCAGTACTTC.

The chain employs TRBV5-6 and TRBJ1-2; the D gene is possibly TRBD1 (5 bases). The CDR3 covers 16 residues. CDR1 is SGHDT, CDR2 YYEEEE, per germline. The germline V and J ends were trimmed by 4 bases and 2 bases, with 18 bases remaining between them. The CDR3 sequence: CASSRDQGSKNYGYTF. CDR3 coding DNA: TGTGCCAGCAGCCGCGATCAGGGAAGTAAGAACTATGGCTACACCTTC.

The CDR3 reads CASSPLDLSGELFF. Here the CDR3 DNA reads TGTGCCAGTAGTCCCCTCGACTTGTCCGGGGAGCTGTTTTTT. The chain employs TRBV19 and TRBJ2-2, with D unresolved. This CDR3 is 14 amino acids long. Looked up from germline, CDR1 is LNHDA and CDR2 is SQIVND (reference sequence). The germline V and J ends were trimmed by 5 bases and 6 bases, with 13 bases remaining between them.

V is TRBV19 and J is TRBJ2-3; perhaps TRBD2 as D (5 bases). The V gene lost 2 bases and the J gene lost 0 bases, with 18 bases spanning the gap. Per germline, CDR1 LNHDA and CDR2 SQIVND (reference sequence). This CDR3 has 18 amino acids. CDR3 protein: CASSISLLTMTSTDTQYF. CDR3 in DNA: TGTGCCAGTAGTATATCCCTTTTGACTATGACTAGCACAGATACGCAGTATTTT.

This clone was detected once. The chain links TRBV7-2 to TRBJ1-3; 7 bases are a match to TRBD1. In germline, CDR1 is SGHTA, CDR2 FQGNSA. Trimming took 5 bases from V and 0 from J; bases not matched to a gene: 10. CDR3 size: 17 residues. The CDR3, as DNA: TGTGCCAGCAGCCCTTGGACAGGCTATAGCTCTGGAAACACCATATATTTT. Its protein product is CASSPWTGYSSGNTIYF.

The chain employs TRBV7-9 and TRBJ2-1; the D is unclear. Germline V gene lookup returns CDR1 SEHNR and CDR2 FQNEAQ (reference sequence). V dropped 4 bases and J dropped 15 bases, with 19 bases sitting between them. The CDR3 has 13 residues. The CDR3 region is CASSSTSRRFLFF. In DNA, the CDR3 is TGTGCCAGCAGCTCCACCTCGAGGCGTTTCTTGTTCTTC.

This clone was recorded once. The chain has TRBV5-4 and TRBJ1-6; no clear D. The CDR3 loop spans 15 amino acids. V gave up 4 bases and J gave up 10 bases, with 18 bases separating them. Per the germline V gene, CDR1 is SGHNT and CDR2 is YYREEE (reference sequence). The CDR3 bases are TGTGCCAGCAGCGCGCCCGGGATGGTAGGCTCACCCCTCCACTTT. As protein: CASSAPGMVGSPLHF.

The rearrangement uses TRBV6-5 and TRBJ2-7, with D possibly being TRBD1 (6 bases). With 5 bases removed from V and 2 bases from J, the gap between germline ends came to 16 bases. The CDR3 is 15 residues long. Germline V gives CDR1 MNHEY, CDR2 SVGAGI. The CDR3 DNA reads TGTGCCAGCAGTAAGTCAGTAACAGGGACCTACGAGCAGTACTTC. It translates to CASSKSVTGTYEQYF.

This clone was recorded a few times. Other DNA sequences in the sample encode the same CDR3. This rearrangement joins TRBV7-9 to TRBJ1-5; possible D gene TRBD1, 5 bases. Germline V lookup: CDR1 SEHNR, CDR2 FQNEAQ (reference sequence). V was trimmed by 3 bases and J by 1 base, leaving 7 bases between them. The CDR3 consists of 14 residues. CDR3 DNA: TGTGCCAGCAGCTTCGACAGCAGCAATCAGCCCCAGCATTTT. It encodes CASSFDSSNQPQHF. Using reference TRBV7-9 and TRBJ1-5 for the parts outside the CDR3, the full variable domain is DTGVSQNPRHKITKRGQNVTFRCDPISEHNRLYWYRQTLGQGPEFLTYFQNEAQLEKSRLLSDRFSAERPKGSFSTLEIQRTEQGDSAMYLCASSFDSSNQPQHFGDGTRLSIL.

V is TRBV28 and J is TRBJ2-7; the D is unclear. CDR1 and CDR2 from the germline V gene are MDHEN and SYDVKM. V lost 6 bases and J 1 base, leaving 1 base between the germline ends. The CDR3 contains 10 residues. The CDR3 protein is CASRSYEQYF. CDR3 in DNA: TGTGCCAGCAGATCCTACGAGCAGTACTTC.

The rearrangement uses TRBV4-1 and TRBJ1-2; D is perhaps TRBD1 (5 bases). V gave up 8 bases and J gave up 6 bases, with 22 bases separating them. The CDR3 runs 15 residues. Germline CDR1 MGHRA, CDR2 YSYEKL. Here the CDR3 reads CASLRGMGDDDGYTF. The CDR3 DNA follows: TGCGCCAGCCTCCGAGGGATGGGGGATGATGATGGCTACACCTTC.

Regarding this clone: A read error may account for a junction end that differs from germline. The rearrangement joins TRBV18 to TRBJ1-1; 7 bases are shared with TRBD1. The CDR3 has 14 amino acids. CDR1 and CDR2 (germline): KGHSH, LQKENI. CDR3 region: CASSPQGQDTEAFF. The DNA for the CDR3 is TGTGCCAGCTCGCCACAGGGGCAGGACACTGAAGCTTTCTTT. The variable domain in full, with the rest retrieved from reference TRBV18 and TRBJ1-1, is NAGVMQNPRHLVRRRGQEARLRCSPMKGHSHVYWYRQLPEEGLKFMVYLQKENIIDESGMPKERFSAEFPKEGPSILRIQQVVRGDSAAYFCASSPQGQDTEAFFGQGTRLTVV.

In this sample, this clone turned up once. The J gene is TRBJ2-3, the V gene TRBV4-2, with D perhaps matching TRBD1 (6 bases). Germline CDR1 and CDR2: LGHNA and YNFKEQ. Trimming stripped 5 bases from V and 4 bases from J, with 22 bases between. This CDR3 is 17 amino acids long. CDR3 nucleotides: TGTGCCAGCAGCGATGAGTGGTACAGGGATAGGGCAGATACGCAGTATTTT. Translating it yields CASSDEWYRDRADTQYF.

The chain recombines TRBV30 with TRBJ2-3, with unresolved D. Germline V gives CDR1 GTSNPN, CDR2 SVGIG (reference sequence). The CDR3 is 14 amino acids. The germline V and J ends were trimmed by 4 bases and 0 bases, with 11 bases remaining between them. The CDR3: CAWKYGESTDTQYF. The CDR3 DNA reads TGTGCCTGGAAGTACGGCGAAAGCACAGATACGCAGTATTTT.